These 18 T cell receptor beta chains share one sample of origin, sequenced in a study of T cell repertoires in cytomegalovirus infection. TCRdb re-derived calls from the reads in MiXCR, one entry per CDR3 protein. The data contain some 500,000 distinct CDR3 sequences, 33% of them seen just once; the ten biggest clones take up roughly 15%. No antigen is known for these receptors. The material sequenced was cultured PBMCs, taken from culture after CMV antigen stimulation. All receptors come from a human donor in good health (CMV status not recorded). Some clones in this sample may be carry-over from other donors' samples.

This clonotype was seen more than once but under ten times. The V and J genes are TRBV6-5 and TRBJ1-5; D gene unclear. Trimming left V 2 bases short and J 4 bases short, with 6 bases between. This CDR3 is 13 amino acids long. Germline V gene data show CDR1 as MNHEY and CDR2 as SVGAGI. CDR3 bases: TGTGCCAGCAGTTACGCTATAAATCAGCCCCAGCATTTT. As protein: CASSYAINQPQHF.

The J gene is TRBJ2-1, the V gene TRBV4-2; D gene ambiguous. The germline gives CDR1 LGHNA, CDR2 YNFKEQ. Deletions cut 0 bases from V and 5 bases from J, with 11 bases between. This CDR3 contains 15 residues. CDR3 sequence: CASSQDVRLHNEQFF. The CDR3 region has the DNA TGTGCCAGCAGCCAAGATGTAAGGCTACACAATGAGCAGTTCTTC.

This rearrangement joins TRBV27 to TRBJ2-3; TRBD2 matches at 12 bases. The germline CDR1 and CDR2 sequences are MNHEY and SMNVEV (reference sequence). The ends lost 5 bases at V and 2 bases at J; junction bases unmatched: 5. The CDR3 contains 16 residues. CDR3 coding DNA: TGTGCCAGCAGTATACTAGCGGGAGGAGTCACAGATACGCAGTATTTT. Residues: CASSILAGGVTDTQYF.

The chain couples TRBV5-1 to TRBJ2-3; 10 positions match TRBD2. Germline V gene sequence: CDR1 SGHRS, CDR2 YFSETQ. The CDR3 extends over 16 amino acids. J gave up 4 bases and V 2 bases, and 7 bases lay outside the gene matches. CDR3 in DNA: TGCGCCAGCAGCTTTCTAGCGGGAGCGGGCTCAGATACGCAGTATTTT. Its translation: CASSFLAGAGSDTQYF.

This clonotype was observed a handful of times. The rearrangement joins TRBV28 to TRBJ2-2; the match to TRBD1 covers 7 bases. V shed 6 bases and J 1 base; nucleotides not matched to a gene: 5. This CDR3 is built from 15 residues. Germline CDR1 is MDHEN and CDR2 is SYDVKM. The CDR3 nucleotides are TGTGCCAGCAGCCCCCGGGACAGGAACACCGGGGAGCTGTTTTTT. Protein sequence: CASSPRDRNTGELFF.

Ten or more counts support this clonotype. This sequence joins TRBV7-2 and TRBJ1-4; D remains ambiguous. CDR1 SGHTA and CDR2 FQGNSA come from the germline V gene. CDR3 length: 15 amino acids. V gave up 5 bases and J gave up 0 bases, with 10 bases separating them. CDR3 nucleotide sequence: TGTGCCAGCAGCCCAGCAGACTCAACTAATGAAAAACTGTTTTTT. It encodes CASSPADSTNEKLFF.

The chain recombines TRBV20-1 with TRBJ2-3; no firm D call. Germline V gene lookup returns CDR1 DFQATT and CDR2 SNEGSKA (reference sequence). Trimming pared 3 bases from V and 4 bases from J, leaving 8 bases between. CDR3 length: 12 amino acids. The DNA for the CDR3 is TGCAGTGCTAGCTACCAAGCAGATACGCAGTATTTT. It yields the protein CSASYQADTQYF.

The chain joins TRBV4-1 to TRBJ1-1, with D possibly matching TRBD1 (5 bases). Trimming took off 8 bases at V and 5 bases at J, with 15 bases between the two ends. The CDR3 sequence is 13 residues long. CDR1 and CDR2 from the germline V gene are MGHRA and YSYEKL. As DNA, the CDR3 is TGCGCCAGCCTTCCTGGGGGAGGGACTGAAGCTTTCTTT. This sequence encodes CASLPGGGTEAFF.

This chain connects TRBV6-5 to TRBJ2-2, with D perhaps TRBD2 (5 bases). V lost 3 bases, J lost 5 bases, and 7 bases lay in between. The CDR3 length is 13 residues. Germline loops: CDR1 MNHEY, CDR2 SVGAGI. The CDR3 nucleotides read TGTGCCAGCAGTTATCCGGGAACCGGGGAGCTGTTTTTT. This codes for CASSYPGTGELFF.

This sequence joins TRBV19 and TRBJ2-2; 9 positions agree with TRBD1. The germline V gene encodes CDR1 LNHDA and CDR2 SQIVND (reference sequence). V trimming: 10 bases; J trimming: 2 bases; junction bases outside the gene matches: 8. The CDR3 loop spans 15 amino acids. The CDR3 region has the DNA TGTGCCATTAGACAGGGGGTGGAAAACACCGGGGAGCTGTTTTTT. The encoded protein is CAIRQGVENTGELFF. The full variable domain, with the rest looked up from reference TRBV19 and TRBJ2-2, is DGGITQSPKYLFRKEGQNVTLSCEQNLNHDAMYWYRQDPGQGLRLIYYSQIVNDFQKGDIAEGYSVSREKKESFPLTVTSAQKNPTAFYLCAIRQGVENTGELFFGEGSRLTVL.

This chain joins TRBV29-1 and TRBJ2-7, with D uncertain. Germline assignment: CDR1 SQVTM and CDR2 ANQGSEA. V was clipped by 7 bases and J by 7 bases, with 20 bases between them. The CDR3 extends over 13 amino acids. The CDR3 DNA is TGCAGCGCGGCGGATGACAAGGCCGGGGAGCAGTACTTC. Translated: CSAADDKAGEQYF.

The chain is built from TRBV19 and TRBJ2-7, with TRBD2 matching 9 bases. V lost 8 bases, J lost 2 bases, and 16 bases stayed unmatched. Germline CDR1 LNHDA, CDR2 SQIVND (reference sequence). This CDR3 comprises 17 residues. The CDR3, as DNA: TGTGCCAGTGCTTACGTAGCGGAAGCGGGAGGAACCTACGAGCAGTACTTC. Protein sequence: CASAYVAEAGGTYEQYF.

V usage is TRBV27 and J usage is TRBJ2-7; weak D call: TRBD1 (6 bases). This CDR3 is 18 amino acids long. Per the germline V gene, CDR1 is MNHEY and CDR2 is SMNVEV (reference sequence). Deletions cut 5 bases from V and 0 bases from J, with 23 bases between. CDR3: CASSHYGAPGHVSYEQYF. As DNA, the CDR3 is TGTGCCAGCAGTCATTACGGGGCTCCGGGACATGTCTCCTACGAGCAGTACTTC.

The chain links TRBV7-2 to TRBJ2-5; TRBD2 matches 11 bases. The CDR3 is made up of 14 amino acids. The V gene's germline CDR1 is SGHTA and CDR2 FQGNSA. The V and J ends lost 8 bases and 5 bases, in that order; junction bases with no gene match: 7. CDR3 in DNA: TGTGCCAGCCTAGCGATAGCGGGGGGGGAGACCCAGTACTTC. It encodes CASLAIAGGETQYF.

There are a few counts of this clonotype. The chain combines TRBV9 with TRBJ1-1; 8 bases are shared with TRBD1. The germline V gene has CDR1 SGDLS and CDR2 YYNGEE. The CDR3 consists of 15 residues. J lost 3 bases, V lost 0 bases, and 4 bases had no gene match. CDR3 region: CASSVDATGDTEAFF. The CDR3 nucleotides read TGTGCCAGCAGCGTAGACGCGACAGGGGACACTGAAGCTTTCTTT.

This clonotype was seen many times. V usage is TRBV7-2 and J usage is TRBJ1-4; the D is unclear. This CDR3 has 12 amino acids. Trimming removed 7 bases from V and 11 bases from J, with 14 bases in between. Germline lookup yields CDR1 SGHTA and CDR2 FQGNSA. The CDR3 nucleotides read TGTGCCAGCACCAACACCCTGCCCAAACTGTTTTTT. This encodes CASTNTLPKLFF. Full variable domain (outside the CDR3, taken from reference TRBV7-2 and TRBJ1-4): GAGVSQSPSNKVTEKGKDVELRCDPISGHTALYWYRQSLGQGLEFLIYFQGNSAPDKSGLPSDRFSAERTGGSVSTLTIQRTQQEDSAVYLCASTNTLPKLFFGSGTQLSVL.

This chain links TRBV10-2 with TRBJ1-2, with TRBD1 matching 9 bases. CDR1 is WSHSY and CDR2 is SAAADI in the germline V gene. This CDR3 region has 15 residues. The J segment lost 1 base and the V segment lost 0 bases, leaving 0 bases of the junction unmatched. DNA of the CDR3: TGCGCCAGCAGTGAGTCGGGACAGGGTAACTATGGCTACACCTTC. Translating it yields CASSESGQGNYGYTF.

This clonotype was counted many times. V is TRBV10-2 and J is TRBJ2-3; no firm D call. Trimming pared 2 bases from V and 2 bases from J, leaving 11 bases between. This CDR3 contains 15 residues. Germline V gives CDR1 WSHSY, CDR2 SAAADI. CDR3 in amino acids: CASSETTSDTDTQYF. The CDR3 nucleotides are TGCGCCAGCAGTGAGACTACTTCAGACACAGATACGCAGTATTTT.